Below are 16 T cell receptor beta chains sequenced from a single sample in a study of T cell changes during pregnancy in multiple sclerosis. Assay used: immunoSEQ multiplex PCR; TCRdb lists only in-frame clones, some missing. The data hold 90,000 or so clones, with 75% to 95% observed a single time. Specimen: peripheral blood, collected in the first trimester of pregnancy. All receptors derive from a female donor in good health, enrolled as a control in a pregnancy study.

V usage is TRBV9 and J usage is TRBJ1-2; possible D gene TRBD1, 6 bases. Trimming stripped 4 bases from V and 5 bases from J, with 18 bases between. The germline gives CDR1 SGDLS, CDR2 YYNGEE. The CDR3 sequence is 15 residues long. The CDR3 loop reads CASSLPPQGTYGYTF. In DNA form, the CDR3 reads TGTGCCAGCAGCCTTCCCCCACAGGGTACATATGGCTACACCTTC.

The V gene is TRBV10-3, the J gene TRBJ1-2, with TRBD1 identical over 9 bases. Losses at the gene ends were 6 bases for V and 8 bases for J; bases not matched to a gene: 16. The CDR3 has 16 residues. CDR1 ENHRY and CDR2 SYGVKD come from the germline V gene. The CDR3 coding sequence is TGTGCCATCAGGGAACAGGGGGCGAATCCGGGGAAGGGCTACACCTTC. This encodes CAIREQGANPGKGYTF.

The V gene is TRBV6-6, the J gene TRBJ2-5; 8 bases align to TRBD2. The CDR3 has 16 residues. Germline-derived CDR1 and CDR2 are MNHNY and SVGAGI (reference sequence). V shed 5 bases and J 0 bases; nucleotides not matched to a gene: 8. CDR3 protein: CASSPTSGDNQETQYF. As DNA, the CDR3 is TGTGCCAGCAGTCCTACTAGCGGAGATAACCAAGAGACCCAGTACTTC.

This chain connects TRBV29-1 to TRBJ2-1; TRBD2 aligns across 9 bases. The germline V gene has CDR1 SQVTM and CDR2 ANQGSEA. The CDR3 sequence is 15 residues long. J gave up 8 bases and V 3 bases, and 11 bases lay outside the gene matches. The CDR3 loop is CSVEDGRGGSYEQFF. In nucleotides, the CDR3 is TGCAGCGTTGAGGACGGGCGGGGGGGCTCCTATGAGCAGTTCTTC.

In nucleotides, the CDR3 is TGTGCCACCGCTGGACAGCTCGGAGGTGGTGGCTACACCTTC. Protein: CATAGQLGGGGYTF. V usage is TRBV6-1 and J usage is TRBJ1-2, with D maybe TRBD1 (6 bases). V was clipped by 10 bases and J by 7 bases, with 22 bases between them. The CDR3 is 14 amino acids. Germline CDR1 MNHNS, CDR2 SASEGT.

The gene calls are TRBV19 and TRBJ2-7; TRBD2 matches 7 bases. The CDR3 has 11 amino acids. The germline V gene encodes CDR1 LNHDA and CDR2 SQIVND (reference sequence). The junction had 4 bases not matched to a gene; V was cut back by 7 bases and J by 7 bases. CDR3 amino acids: CASTLGGEQYF. The CDR3 DNA reads as TGTGCCAGTACCTTGGGGGGGGAGCAGTACTTC. Using reference TRBV19 and TRBJ2-7 for the parts outside the CDR3, the full variable domain is DGGITQSPKYLFRKEGQNVTLSCEQNLNHDAMYWYRQDPGQGLRLIYYSQIVNDFQKGDIAEGYSVSREKKESFPLTVTSAQKNPTAFYLCASTLGGEQYFGPGTRLTVT.

The chain recombines TRBV19 with TRBJ2-7; TRBD1 matches at 8 bases. The CDR3 is made up of 17 amino acids. CDR1 is LNHDA and CDR2 is SQIVND in the germline V gene (reference sequence). The V segment lost 0 bases and the J segment 3 bases; nucleotides outside the gene matches: 10. CDR3 in DNA: TGTGCCAGTAGTATAGAGTTCTTCGGGACAGGAATCTACGAGCAGTACTTC. It encodes CASSIEFFGTGIYEQYF.

The chain uses TRBV4-3 and TRBJ1-6, with TRBD1 matching over 11 bases. The V gene end was trimmed by 3 bases and the J gene end by 8 bases; junction bases not matched to a gene: 6. Germline V gives CDR1 LGHNA, CDR2 YSLEER. The CDR3 is 16 residues long. CDR3 amino acids: CASSQGQGEVYSPLHF. DNA for the CDR3: TGCGCCAGCAGCCAGGGACAGGGGGAGGTCTATTCACCCCTCCACTTT.

The chain links TRBV27 to TRBJ2-5, with D unresolved. Per the germline V gene, CDR1 is MNHEY and CDR2 is SMNVEV (reference sequence). This CDR3 comprises 15 residues. Trimming took 4 bases from V and 2 from J, leaving 14 bases between them. CDR3 bases: TGTGCCAGCAGTTCCTTCAAAGCGCGACAAGAGACCCAGTACTTC. As protein: CASSSFKARQETQYF.

This clone has a single count. The CDR3 sequence is CASGGLAGGPGIHEQFF. CDR3 bases: TGTGCCAGCGGCGGACTAGCGGGGGGGCCGGGAATCCATGAGCAGTTCTTC. V is TRBV2 and J is TRBJ2-1; 15 nucleotides line up with TRBD2. The length of the CDR3 is 17 residues. After removal of 8 bases from V and 8 bases from J, the junction contained 13 bases not matched to a gene. Germline V gene data show CDR1 as SNHLY and CDR2 as FYNNEI.

The chain couples TRBV6-5 to TRBJ1-5; D unresolved. V was pared by 0 bases and J by 7 bases, with 7 bases between. The germline CDR1 and CDR2 sequences are MNHEY and SVGAGI. The CDR3 runs 13 residues. For the CDR3, the DNA is TGTGCCAGCAGTTACTCGTTCTCCCAGCCCCAGCATTTT. Protein: CASSYSFSQPQHF.

The chain employs TRBV4-2 and TRBJ2-3; weak D call: TRBD1 (5 bases). Trimming took 3 bases from V and 4 from J, leaving 11 bases between them. CDR1 is LGHNA, CDR2 YNFKEQ, per germline. The CDR3 consists of 14 residues. CDR3 residues: CASSHPGSPDTQYF. In DNA, the CDR3 is TGTGCCAGCAGCCATCCAGGGTCCCCAGATACGCAGTATTTT.

The rearrangement links TRBV11-2 to TRBJ2-1, with D maybe TRBD1 (6 bases). CDR1 and CDR2 (germline): SGHAT, FQNNGV. CDR3 size: 15 residues. The ends were cut back, 1 base at V and 8 bases at J, with 15 bases in the middle. The chain's CDR3 is CASSLVWGPMDEQFF. The DNA of the CDR3 is TGTGCCAGCAGCTTAGTGTGGGGGCCGATGGATGAGCAGTTCTTC.

The rearrangement links TRBV27 to TRBJ1-2, with D possibly being TRBD1 (6 bases). The V and J ends lost 4 bases and 3 bases respectively, with 15 bases between them. CDR1 is MNHEY, CDR2 SMNVEV, per germline (reference sequence). The CDR3 consists of 15 residues. The CDR3 is CASSSYRDLDYGYTF. CDR3 coding DNA: TGTGCCAGCAGTTCCTACAGGGATCTGGACTATGGCTACACCTTC.

This clone was recorded a few times. This sequence joins TRBV7-6 and TRBJ2-7; TRBD2 matches 9 bases. This CDR3 contains 15 residues. Trimming took 5 bases from V and 3 from J; bases not matched to a gene: 8. CDR1 and CDR2 from the germline V gene are SGHVS and FNYEAQ. This chain's CDR3 is CASSTPTSGLYEQYF. CDR3 DNA sequence: TGTGCCAGCAGCACCCCGACTAGCGGTCTCTACGAGCAGTACTTC.

The chain combines TRBV5-8 with TRBJ2-6; no definite D call. CDR3 length: 17 residues. V lost 0 bases to trimming and J lost 0 bases, with 10 bases between them. CDR1 SGHTS and CDR2 YDEGEE come from the germline V gene. In nucleotides, the CDR3 is TGTGCCAGCAGCTTGGCCCCCACAGCCTCTGGGGCCAACGTCCTGACTTTC. Its translation: CASSLAPTASGANVLTF.